The 7 T cell receptor beta chains below were found in one sample sequenced in a study of cytomegalovirus exposure and HLA in healthy donors. A multiplex PCR was run with 60 Vbeta primers and 13 Jbeta primers. TCRdb's copy holds only in-frame clones and misses some; the assay was immunoSEQ multiplex PCR. The sample consists of fewer than 200,000 clones, roughly 80% of them appearing once. What was sequenced was PBMCs. The receptors stem from a human donor in good health.

This clone was detected a few times. This chain links TRBV5-6 with TRBJ1-4; no clear D. V gave up 4 bases and J gave up 8 bases, with 9 bases separating them. Germline CDR1 is SGHDT and CDR2 is YYEEEE. The CDR3 consists of 12 residues. The DNA of the CDR3 is TGTGCCAGCAGCGGTCCCGGGGAAAAACTGTTTTTT. Protein: CASSGPGEKLFF.

This clone occurred once. The chain uses TRBV7-2 and TRBJ2-7; D gene uncertain. This CDR3 spans 12 amino acids. From germline, CDR1 is SGHTA and CDR2 FQGNSA. The V and J ends lost 3 bases and 4 bases respectively, with 7 bases between them. CDR3 DNA: TGTGCCAGCAGCTTCAACTTGTACGAGCAGTACTTC. Residues: CASSFNLYEQYF.

This clone is a singleton in its sample. V gene TRBV5-5 combines with J gene TRBJ2-5; 10 bases agree with TRBD2. Trimming cost V 4 bases and J 5 bases; bases outside gene matches: 11. Germline V lookup: CDR1 SGHKS, CDR2 YYEKEE (reference sequence). This CDR3 contains 16 residues. CDR3 loop: CASSPAAGGPTETQYF. DNA for the CDR3: TGTGCCAGCAGCCCTGCAGCGGGGGGGCCGACGGAGACCCAGTACTTC.

This chain joins TRBV27 and TRBJ2-7; D is possibly TRBD1 (5 bases). There are 15 residues in the CDR3. From germline, CDR1 is MNHEY and CDR2 SMNVEV (reference sequence). The V gene lost 2 bases and the J gene lost 2 bases, with 13 bases spanning the gap. DNA for the CDR3: TGTGCCAGCAGTTTACTAGGCAGGGTCACCTACGAGCAGTACTTC. Amino acid sequence: CASSLLGRVTYEQYF.

This chain connects TRBV2 to TRBJ2-5; TRBD2 agrees at 14 bases. CDR3 length: 15 residues. J was trimmed by 1 base and V by 6 bases; bases with no gene match: 1. Germline CDR1 reads SNHLY; CDR2 reads FYNNEI. CDR3: CASRGLAGAQETQYF. In DNA, the CDR3 is TGTGCCAGCAGGGGACTAGCGGGGGCCCAAGAGACCCAGTACTTC.

This chain connects TRBV29-1 to TRBJ1-1; 7 bases align to TRBD1. From germline, CDR1 is SQVTM and CDR2 ANQGSEA. This CDR3 is built from 14 residues. V was pared by 5 bases and J by 3 bases, with 9 bases of the junction left unmatched. CDR3 coding DNA: TGCAGCGTTCGCCGGGACAGCTTGTACACTGAAGCTTTCTTT. Encoded protein: CSVRRDSLYTEAFF.

The count of this clone is one. The V and J genes are TRBV7-8 and TRBJ1-3; D call uncertain. Trimming left V 0 bases short and J 1 base short, with 4 bases between. In germline, CDR1 is SGHVS, CDR2 FQNEAQ. The length of the CDR3 is 14 residues. The CDR3 sequence is CASSLARSGNTIYF. CDR3 bases: TGTGCCAGCAGCTTAGCCAGATCTGGAAACACCATATATTTT.